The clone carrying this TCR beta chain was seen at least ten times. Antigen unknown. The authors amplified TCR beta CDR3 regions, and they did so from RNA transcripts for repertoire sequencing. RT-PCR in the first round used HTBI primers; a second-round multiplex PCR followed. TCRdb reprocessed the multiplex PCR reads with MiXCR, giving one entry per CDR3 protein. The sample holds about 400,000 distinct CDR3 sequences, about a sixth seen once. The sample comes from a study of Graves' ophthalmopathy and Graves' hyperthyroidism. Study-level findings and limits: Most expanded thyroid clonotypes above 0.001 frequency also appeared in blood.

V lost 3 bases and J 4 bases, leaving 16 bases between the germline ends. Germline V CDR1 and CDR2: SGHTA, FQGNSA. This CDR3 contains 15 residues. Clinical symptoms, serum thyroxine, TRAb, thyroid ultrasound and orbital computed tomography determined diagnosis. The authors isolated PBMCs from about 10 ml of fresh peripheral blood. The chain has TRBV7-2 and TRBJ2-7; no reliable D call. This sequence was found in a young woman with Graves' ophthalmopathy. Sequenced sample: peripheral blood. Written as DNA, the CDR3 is TGTGCCAGCAGCTTGAGCCCCGGGCCGCGGTACGAGCAGTACTTC. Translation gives CASSLSPGPRYEQYF.